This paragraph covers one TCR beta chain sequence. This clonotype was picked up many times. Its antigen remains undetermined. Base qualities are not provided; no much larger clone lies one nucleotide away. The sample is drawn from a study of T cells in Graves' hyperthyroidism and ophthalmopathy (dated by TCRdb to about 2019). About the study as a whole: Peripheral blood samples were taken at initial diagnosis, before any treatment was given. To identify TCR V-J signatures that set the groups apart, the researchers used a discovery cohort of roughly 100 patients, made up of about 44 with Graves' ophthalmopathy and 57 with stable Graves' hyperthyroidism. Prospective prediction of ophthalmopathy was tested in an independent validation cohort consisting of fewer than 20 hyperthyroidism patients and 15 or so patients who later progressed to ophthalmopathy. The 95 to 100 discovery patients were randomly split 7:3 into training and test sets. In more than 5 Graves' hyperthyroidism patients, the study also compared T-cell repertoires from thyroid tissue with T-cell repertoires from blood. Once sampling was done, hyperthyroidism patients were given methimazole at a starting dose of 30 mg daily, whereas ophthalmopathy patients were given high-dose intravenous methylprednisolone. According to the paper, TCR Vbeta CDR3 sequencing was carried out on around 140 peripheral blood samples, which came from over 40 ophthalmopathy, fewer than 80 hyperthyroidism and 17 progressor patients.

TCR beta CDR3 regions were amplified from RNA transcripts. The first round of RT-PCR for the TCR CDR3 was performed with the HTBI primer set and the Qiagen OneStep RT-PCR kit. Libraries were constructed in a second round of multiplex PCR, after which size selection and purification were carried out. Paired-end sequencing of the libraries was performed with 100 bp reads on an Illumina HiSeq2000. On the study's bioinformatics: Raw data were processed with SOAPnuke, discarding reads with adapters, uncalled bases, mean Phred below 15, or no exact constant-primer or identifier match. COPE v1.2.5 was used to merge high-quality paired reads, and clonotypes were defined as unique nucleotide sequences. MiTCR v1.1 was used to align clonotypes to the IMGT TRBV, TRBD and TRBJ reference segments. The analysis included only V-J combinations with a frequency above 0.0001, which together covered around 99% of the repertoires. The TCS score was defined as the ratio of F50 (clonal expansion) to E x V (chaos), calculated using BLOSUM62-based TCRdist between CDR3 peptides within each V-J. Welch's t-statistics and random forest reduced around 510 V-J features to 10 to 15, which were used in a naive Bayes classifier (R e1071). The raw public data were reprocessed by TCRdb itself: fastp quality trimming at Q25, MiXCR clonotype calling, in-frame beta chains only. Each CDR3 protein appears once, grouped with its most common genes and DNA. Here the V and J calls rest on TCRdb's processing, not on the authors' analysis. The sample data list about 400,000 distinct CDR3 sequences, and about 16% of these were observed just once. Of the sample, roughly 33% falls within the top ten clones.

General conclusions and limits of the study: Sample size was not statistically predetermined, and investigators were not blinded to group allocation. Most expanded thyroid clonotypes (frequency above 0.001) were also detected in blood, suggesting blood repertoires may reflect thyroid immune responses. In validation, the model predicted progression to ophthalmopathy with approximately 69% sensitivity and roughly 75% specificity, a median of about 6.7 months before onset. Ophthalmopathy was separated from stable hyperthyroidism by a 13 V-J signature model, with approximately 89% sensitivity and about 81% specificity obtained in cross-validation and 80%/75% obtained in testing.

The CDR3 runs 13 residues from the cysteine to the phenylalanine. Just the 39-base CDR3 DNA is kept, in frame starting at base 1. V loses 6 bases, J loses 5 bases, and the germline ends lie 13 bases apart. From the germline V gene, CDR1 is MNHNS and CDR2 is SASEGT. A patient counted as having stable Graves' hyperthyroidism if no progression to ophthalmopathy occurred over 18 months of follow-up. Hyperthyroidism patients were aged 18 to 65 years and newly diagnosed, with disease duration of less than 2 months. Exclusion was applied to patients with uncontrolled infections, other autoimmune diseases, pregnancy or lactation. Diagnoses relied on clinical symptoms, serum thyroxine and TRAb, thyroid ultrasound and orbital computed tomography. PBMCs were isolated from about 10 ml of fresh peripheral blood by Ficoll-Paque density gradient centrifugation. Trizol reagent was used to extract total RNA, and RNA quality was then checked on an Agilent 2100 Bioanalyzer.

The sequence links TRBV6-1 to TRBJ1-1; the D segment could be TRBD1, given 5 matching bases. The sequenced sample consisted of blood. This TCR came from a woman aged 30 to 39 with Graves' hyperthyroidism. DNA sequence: TGTGCCAGCAGCCTCGGACGGGGGACTGAAGCTTTCTTT. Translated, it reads CASSLGRGTEAFF.